One sample yielded the 8 T cell receptor beta chains listed below, sequenced in a study of cytomegalovirus exposure and HLA in healthy donors (dated by TCRdb to 2016 to 2017). The library was built by means of the immunoSEQ multiplex PCR assay. For the multiplex PCR, a mixture combining 60 forward primers for TCR Vbeta segments and 13 reverse primers for TCR Jbeta segments was used. As stored in TCRdb, this immuneACCESS dataset retains in-frame rearrangements with V and J assigned. A fraction of the clones does not appear; measured against another copy, unresolved V genes explain less than half of the discrepancy, and the remainder lacks a known reason. The sample's clone listing holds 150,000 to 200,000 clones. Approximately 6.5% of the sample is in the top ten clones. The sample was PBMCs. All receptors come from a young man in good health and CMV-seronegative.

CDR3 in DNA: TGTGCCAGCAGCCCCGCGCAGGGCGCAGATACGCAGTATTTT. Its protein is CASSPAQGADTQYF. The rearrangement uses TRBV7-6 and TRBJ2-3; possibly TRBD1 for D (5 bases). V lost 5 bases and J lost 4, with 13 bases in between. This CDR3 has 14 residues. Germline CDR1 SGHVS, CDR2 FNYEAQ.

The rearrangement joins TRBV4-1 to TRBJ1-5; the D gene is possibly TRBD1 (6 bases). The ends were cut back, 1 base at V and 6 bases at J, with 19 bases in the middle. This CDR3 region has 17 residues. CDR1 and CDR2 from the germline V gene are MGHRA and YSYEKL. The DNA of the CDR3 is TGCGCCAGCAGCCAAGGCGCCCTACAGGGCTGGGGTCAGCCCCAGCATTTT. It translates to CASSQGALQGWGQPQHF.

The chain has TRBV30 and TRBJ2-7; D is perhaps TRBD1 (5 bases). This CDR3 has 13 amino acids. V was trimmed by 3 bases and J by 2 bases, leaving 11 bases between them. Per germline, CDR1 GTSNPN and CDR2 SVGIG (reference sequence). The CDR3 bases are TGTGCCTGGAGGGAAACAGGTGCCTACGAGCAGTACTTC. Its protein is CAWRETGAYEQYF. The whole variable domain, remainder taken from reference TRBV30 and TRBJ2-7, is SQTIHQWPATLVQPVGSPLSLECTVEGTSNPNLYWYRQAAGRGLQLLFYSVGIGQISSEVPQNLSASRPQDRQFILSSKKLLLSDSGFYLCAWRETGAYEQYFGPGTRLTVT.

The chain has TRBV4-2 and TRBJ1-2, with TRBD1 matching 8 bases. Germline V lookup: CDR1 LGHNA, CDR2 YNFKEQ. This CDR3 comprises 15 residues. V gave up 1 base and J gave up 7 bases; unmatched junction bases: 8. The CDR3 sequence is CASSQVDGQGSGYTF. The CDR3 nucleotides read TGTGCCAGCAGCCAAGTAGACGGACAGGGTAGTGGCTACACCTTC.

The V call is TRBV6-1, the J call TRBJ1-2; no clear D. The CDR3 is 14 residues long. Germline CDR1 reads MNHNS; CDR2 reads SASEGT. Trimming took 0 bases from V and 7 from J, leaving 12 bases between them. In DNA form, the CDR3 reads TGTGCCAGCAGTGAAGCGGGAGGTTTCGGTGGCTACACCTTC. This sequence encodes CASSEAGGFGGYTF.

The chain couples TRBV4-1 to TRBJ2-3; D is unclear. Germline CDR1 and CDR2: MGHRA and YSYEKL. The CDR3 totals 16 residues. Trimming removed 0 bases at V and 0 bases at J, with 10 bases between. CDR3 coding DNA: TGCGCCAGCAGCCAAGATCAGTGGGCGAGCACAGATACGCAGTATTTT. Translating gives CASSQDQWASTDTQYF.

J is TRBJ1-1 and V is TRBV7-9, with no clear D. Germline V gives CDR1 SEHNR, CDR2 FQNEAQ (reference sequence). This CDR3 comprises 15 residues. The V and J ends lost 2 bases and 1 base respectively, with 11 bases between them. CDR3 bases: TGTGCCAGCAGCTTATCCCCTACTGAGAACACTGAAGCTTTCTTT. This codes for CASSLSPTENTEAFF.

The rearrangement uses TRBV28 and TRBJ2-4; tentative D call: TRBD1 (7 bases). V lost 6 bases and J 1 base, leaving 13 bases between the germline ends. Per germline, CDR1 MDHEN and CDR2 SYDVKM. The CDR3 sequence is 15 residues long. The CDR3 here is CASRPGGRAKNIQYF. The CDR3 coding sequence is TGTGCCAGCAGACCAGGGGGGAGGGCCAAAAACATTCAGTACTTC.